This T cell receptor beta chain was identified during a study of T cell responses to AZD1222 COVID-19 vaccine. Study results and caveats: Most donors were white British and more were female, and clonal diversity was possibly underestimated. At baseline, seropositivity was found in only a handful of AZD1222 recipients. Targeting of unmutated variant regions was reportedly seen in nearly half of spike-specific TCRs.

Points on this clone: Antigen: not known.

The CDR3 contains 15 residues. V dropped 6 bases and J dropped 1 base, with 13 bases sitting between them. CDR1 and CDR2 from the germline V gene are LGHDT and YNNKEL (reference sequence). This table comes from immunoSEQ multiplex PCR, and its TCRdb copy is limited to in-frame clones, with some not included. The sample shows more than 140,000 clones, 88% of them seen only once. The rearrangement uses TRBV3-1 (or the pseudogene TRBV3-2) and TRBJ2-4, with D perhaps matching TRBD2 (6 bases). The specimen was peripheral blood, collected on day 0 of MenACWY control vaccination. The TCR was taken from an adult in good health. This CDR3 reads CASRTSSGAKNIQYF. The CDR3 bases are TGTGCCAGCAGAACTAGCTCCGGGGCCAAAAACATTCAGTACTTC.